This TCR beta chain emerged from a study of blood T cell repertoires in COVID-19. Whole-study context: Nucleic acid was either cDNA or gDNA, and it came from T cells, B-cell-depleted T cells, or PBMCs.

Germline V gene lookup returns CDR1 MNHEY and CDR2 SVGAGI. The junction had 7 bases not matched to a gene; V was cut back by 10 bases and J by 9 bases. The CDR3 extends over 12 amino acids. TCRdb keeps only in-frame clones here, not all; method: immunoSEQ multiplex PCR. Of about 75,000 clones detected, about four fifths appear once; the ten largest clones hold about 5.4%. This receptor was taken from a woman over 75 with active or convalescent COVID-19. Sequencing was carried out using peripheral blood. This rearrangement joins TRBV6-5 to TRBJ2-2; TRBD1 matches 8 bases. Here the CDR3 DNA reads TGTGCCACCCAGGGGGCGCGGAGGGAGCTGTTTTTT. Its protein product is CATQGARRELFF.